This T cell receptor beta chain was sequenced for a study of beta chain features in type 1 diabetes. The length of the CDR3 is 16 residues. Trimming removed 3 bases at V and 1 base at J, with 15 bases between. Germline assignment: CDR1 SGHAT and CDR2 FQNNGV. Whole-study results and caveats: TCRB CDR3s from Type 1 diabetes patients were moderately but significantly shorter in all four CD4+ subsets. Patients showed naive, central memory and Treg TCRB repertoires that appeared more similar than those of healthy donors.

The whole isolated RNA underwent reverse transcription, so sequencing captured expressed TCRB transcripts. Some clones are missing from TCRdb's copy, which holds only in-frame ones; the method was immunoSEQ multiplex PCR. Counted here are under 300,000 clones, about 14% occurring once; the ten biggest clones make up roughly 0.019%. A note on this clone: The antigen is undetermined.

Staining for CD45RO/CCR7/CD25/CD127/CD95/CD27 allowed sorting of CD4+ naive, central memory, regulatory and stem cell-like memory cells. The sample comprised naive CD4+ T cells from blood. The chain uses TRBV11-2 and TRBJ2-5; maybe TRBD1 (5 bases). This TCR came from a young man with type 1 diabetes. CDR3 amino acids: CASSFLSQGIQETQYF. CDR3 sequence (DNA): TGTGCCAGCAGCTTCTTGAGTCAGGGAATCCAAGAGACCCAGTACTTC.